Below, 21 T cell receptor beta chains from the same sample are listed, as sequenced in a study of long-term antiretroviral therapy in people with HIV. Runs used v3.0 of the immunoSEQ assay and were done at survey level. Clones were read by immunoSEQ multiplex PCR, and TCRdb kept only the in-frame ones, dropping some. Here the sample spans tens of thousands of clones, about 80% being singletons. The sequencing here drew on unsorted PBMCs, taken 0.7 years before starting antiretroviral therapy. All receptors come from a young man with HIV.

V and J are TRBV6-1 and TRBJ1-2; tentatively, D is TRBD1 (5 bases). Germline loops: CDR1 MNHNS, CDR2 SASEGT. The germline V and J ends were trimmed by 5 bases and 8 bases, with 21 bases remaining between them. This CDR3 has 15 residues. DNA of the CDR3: TGTGCCAGCAGTCAAATAATAACCCAGGGAGACGGCTACACCTTC. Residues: CASSQIITQGDGYTF.

The CDR3 here is CASSLGRPSGSSPYEQYF. The DNA of the CDR3 is TGTGCCAGCAGCTTAGGTCGGCCTAGCGGGAGTTCACCCTACGAGCAGTACTTC. The chain couples TRBV7-9 to TRBJ2-7; TRBD2 matches at 10 bases. Per germline, CDR1 SEHNR and CDR2 FQNEAQ (reference sequence). The length of the CDR3 is 18 residues. The J segment lost 2 bases and the V segment lost 1 base, leaving 11 bases of the junction unmatched.

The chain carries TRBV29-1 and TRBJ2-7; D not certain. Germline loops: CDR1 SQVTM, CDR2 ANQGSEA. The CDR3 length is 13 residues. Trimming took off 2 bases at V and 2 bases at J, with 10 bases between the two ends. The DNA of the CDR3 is TGCAGCGTTGAAAAGACGACGGCCTACGAGCAGTACTTC. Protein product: CSVEKTTAYEQYF.

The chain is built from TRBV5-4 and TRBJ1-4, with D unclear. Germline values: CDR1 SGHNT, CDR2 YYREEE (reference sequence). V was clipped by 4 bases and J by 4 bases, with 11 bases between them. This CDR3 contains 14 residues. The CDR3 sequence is CASSIGPLNEKLFF. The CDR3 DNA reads TGTGCCAGCAGCATCGGGCCTCTTAATGAAAAACTGTTTTTT.

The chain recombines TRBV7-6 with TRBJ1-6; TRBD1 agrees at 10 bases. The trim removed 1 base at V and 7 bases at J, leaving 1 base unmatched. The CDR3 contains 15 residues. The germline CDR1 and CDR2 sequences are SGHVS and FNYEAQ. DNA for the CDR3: TGTGCCAGCAGCTTAGAGGGACAGGGGAATTCACCCCTCCACTTT. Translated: CASSLEGQGNSPLHF.

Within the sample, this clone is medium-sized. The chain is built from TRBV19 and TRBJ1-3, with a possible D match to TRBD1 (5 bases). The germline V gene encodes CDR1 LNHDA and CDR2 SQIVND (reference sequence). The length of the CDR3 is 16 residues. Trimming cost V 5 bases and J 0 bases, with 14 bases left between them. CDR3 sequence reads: CASSSSDTFSGNTIYF. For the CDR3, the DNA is TGTGCCAGTAGTTCCTCGGACACCTTCTCTGGAAACACCATATATTTT.

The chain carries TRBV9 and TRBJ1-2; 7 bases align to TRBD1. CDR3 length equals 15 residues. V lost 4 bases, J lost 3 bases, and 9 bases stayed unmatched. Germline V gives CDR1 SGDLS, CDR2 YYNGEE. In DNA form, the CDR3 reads TGTGCCAGCAGCCTAGAGGGCAGGGGGGACTATGGCTACACCTTC. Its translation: CASSLEGRGDYGYTF.

CDR3 in amino acids: CAISESIDEQYF. CDR3 DNA: TGTGCCATCAGTGAGTCTATTGACGAGCAGTACTTC. This chain uses TRBV10-3 with TRBJ2-7; D unresolved. The CDR3 runs 12 residues. V lost 0 bases and J lost 5, with 5 bases in between. CDR1 is ENHRY, CDR2 SYGVKD, per germline.

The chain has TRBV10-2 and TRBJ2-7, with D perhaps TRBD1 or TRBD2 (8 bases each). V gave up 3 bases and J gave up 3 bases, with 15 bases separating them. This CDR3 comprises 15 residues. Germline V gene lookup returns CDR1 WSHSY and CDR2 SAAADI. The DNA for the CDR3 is TGCGCCAGCAGTGATGGACAGGGACTAGACTACGAGCAGTACTTC. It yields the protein CASSDGQGLDYEQYF.

CDR3 amino acids: CASSLAGEYGYTF. The DNA for the CDR3 is TGCGCCAGCAGCTTGGCCGGGGAATATGGCTACACCTTC. The V call is TRBV5-1, the J call TRBJ1-2, with D uncertain. The CDR3 is made up of 13 amino acids. Per germline, CDR1 SGHRS and CDR2 YFSETQ. The ends were cut back, 0 bases at V and 5 bases at J, with 8 bases in the middle.

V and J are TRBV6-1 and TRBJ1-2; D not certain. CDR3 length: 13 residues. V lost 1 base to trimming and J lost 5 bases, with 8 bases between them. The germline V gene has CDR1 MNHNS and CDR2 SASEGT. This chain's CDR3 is CASSEGPYYGYTF. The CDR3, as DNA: TGTGCCAGCAGTGAAGGACCTTATTATGGCTACACCTTC.

CDR3 nucleotide sequence: TGTGCCAGCAGGGCTGTGAGGACAGCCGGGGAAGAGCCCCAGCATTTT. This sequence encodes CASRAVRTAGEEPQHF. The chain is built from TRBV2 and TRBJ1-5; possible D gene TRBD1, 6 bases. Trimming stripped 6 bases from V and 8 bases from J, with 23 bases between. The germline V gene has CDR1 SNHLY and CDR2 FYNNEI. This CDR3 comprises 16 residues. The variable domain in full, completed from reference TRBV2 and TRBJ1-5, reads EPEVTQTPSHQVTQMGQEVILRCVPISNHLYFYWYRQILGQKVEFLVSFYNNEISEKSEIFDDQFSVERPDGSNFTLKIRSTKLEDSAMYFCASRAVRTAGEEPQHFGDGTRLSIL.

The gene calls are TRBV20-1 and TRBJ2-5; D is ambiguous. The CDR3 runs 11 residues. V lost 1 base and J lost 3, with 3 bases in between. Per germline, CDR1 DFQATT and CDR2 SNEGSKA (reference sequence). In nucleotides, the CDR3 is TGCAGTGCTAGAGTGAAAGAGACCCAGTACTTC. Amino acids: CSARVKETQYF.

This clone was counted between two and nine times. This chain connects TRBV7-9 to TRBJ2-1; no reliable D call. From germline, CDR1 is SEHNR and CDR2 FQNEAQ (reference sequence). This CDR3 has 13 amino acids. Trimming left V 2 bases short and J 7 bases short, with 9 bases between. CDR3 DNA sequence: TGTGCCAGCAGCTTAAAGGGTGGGAATGAGCAGTTCTTC. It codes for CASSLKGGNEQFF.

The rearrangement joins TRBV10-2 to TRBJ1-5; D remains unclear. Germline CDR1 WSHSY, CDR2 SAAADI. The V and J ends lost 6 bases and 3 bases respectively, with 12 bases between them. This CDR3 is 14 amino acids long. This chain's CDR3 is CASSAAADNQPQHF. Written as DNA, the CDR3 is TGCGCCAGCAGCGCGGCTGCGGACAATCAGCCCCAGCATTTT.

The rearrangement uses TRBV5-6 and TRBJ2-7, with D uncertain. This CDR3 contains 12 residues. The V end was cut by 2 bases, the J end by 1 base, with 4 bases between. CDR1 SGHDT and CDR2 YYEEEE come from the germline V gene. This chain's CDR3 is CASSFESYEQYF. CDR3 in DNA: TGTGCCAGCAGCTTCGAGTCCTACGAGCAGTACTTC.

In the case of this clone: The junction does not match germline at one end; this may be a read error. CDR3 region: CASSSVGSSNEQFF. The DNA for the CDR3 is TGCGCCAGCAGCTCGGTCGGCTCCTCCAATGAGCAGTTCTTC. This rearrangement joins TRBV5-1 to TRBJ2-1; D remains unclear. CDR1 is SGHRS and CDR2 is YFSETQ in the germline V gene. This CDR3 has 14 residues.

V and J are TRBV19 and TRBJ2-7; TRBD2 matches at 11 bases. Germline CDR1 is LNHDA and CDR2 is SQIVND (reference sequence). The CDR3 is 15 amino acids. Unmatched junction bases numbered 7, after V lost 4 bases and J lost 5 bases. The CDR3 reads CASSTSRTSGHEQYF. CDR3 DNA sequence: TGTGCCAGTAGTACCTCCCGGACTAGCGGGCACGAGCAGTACTTC. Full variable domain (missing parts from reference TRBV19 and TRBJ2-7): DGGITQSPKYLFRKEGQNVTLSCEQNLNHDAMYWYRQDPGQGLRLIYYSQIVNDFQKGDIAEGYSVSREKKESFPLTVTSAQKNPTAFYLCASSTSRTSGHEQYFGPGTRLTVT.

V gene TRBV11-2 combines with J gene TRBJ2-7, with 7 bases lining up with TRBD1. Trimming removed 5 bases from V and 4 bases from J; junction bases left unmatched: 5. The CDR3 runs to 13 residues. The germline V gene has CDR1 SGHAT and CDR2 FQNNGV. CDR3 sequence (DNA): TGTGCCAGCAGCGAGGGACAGTGGTACGAGCAGTACTTC. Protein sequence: CASSEGQWYEQYF.

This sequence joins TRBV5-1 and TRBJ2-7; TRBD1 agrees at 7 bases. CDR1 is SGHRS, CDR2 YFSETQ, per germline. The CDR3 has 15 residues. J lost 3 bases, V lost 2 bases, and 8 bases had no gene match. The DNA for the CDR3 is TGCGCCAGCAGCTTCGGACAGGCCGCTGGCTACGAGCAGTACTTC. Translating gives CASSFGQAAGYEQYF.

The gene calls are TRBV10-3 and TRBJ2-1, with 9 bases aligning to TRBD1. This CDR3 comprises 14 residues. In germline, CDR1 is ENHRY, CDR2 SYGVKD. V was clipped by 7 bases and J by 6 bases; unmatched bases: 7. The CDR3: CAIKSGQGSNEQFF. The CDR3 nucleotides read TGTGCCATCAAGTCGGGACAGGGAAGCAATGAGCAGTTCTTC.